This is a list of T cell receptor beta chains from one sample in a study of brain T cells in children with intractable seizures. The table came from immunoSEQ multiplex PCR; TCRdb's copy has only in-frame clones and leaves some out. The sample contains 70,000 to 85,000 clones, around 91% of which appear only once. The sample here was peripheral blood, taken at surgery. The receptors here all came from a girl aged 2-10 years with Rasmussen encephalitis and intractable seizures. The CDR3 runs from the conserved cysteine through the conserved F or W. A D gene is named only where the DNA matches it firmly. Clone size is shown for a subset of rows, as once, few, many or a class of expanded clone.

TRBD1	TRBV9	TRBJ2-2	-	CASSATGTGTGELFF	TGTGCCAGCAGCGCCACCGGGACAGGAACCGGGGAGCTGTTTTTT
TRBD1	TRBV11-1	TRBJ2-1	-	CASSYMTGGIFF	TGTGCCAGCAGCTACATGACAGGGGGGATATTCTTC
TRBD2	TRBV27	TRBJ2-3	-	CASSLSAGGAPYF	TGTGCCAGCAGTTTATCAGCGGGAGGGGCCCCATATTTT
-	TRBV5-4	TRBJ2-5	once	CASSLTQEDETQYF	TGTGCCAGCAGCTTGACCCAGGAGGATGAGACCCAGTACTTC
-	TRBV19	TRBJ1-1	-	CASSIPPRGAFF	TGTGCCAGTAGTATACCCCCTCGGGGGGCTTTCTTT
-	TRBV6-5	TRBJ2-7	-	CASRTGGDEQYF	TGTGCCAGCAGAACGGGGGGCGACGAGCAGTACTTC
TRBD2	TRBV9	TRBJ2-1	-	CASSVGAGVGNEQFF	TGTGCCAGCAGCGTAGGAGCGGGAGTGGGCAATGAGCAGTTCTTC
-	TRBV19	TRBJ2-2	-	CASRPRETSGELFF	TGTGCCAGCCGCCCGAGGGAAACGTCCGGGGAGCTGTTTTTT
TRBD2	TRBV25-1	TRBJ2-5	-	CARGGAQYF	TGTGCCAGGGGGGGGGCCCAGTACTTC
TRBD2	TRBV7-9	TRBJ2-3	-	CASSGRGGRTDTQYF	TGTGCCAGCAGCGGTCGGGGGGGCCGTACAGATACGCAGTATTTT
-	TRBV29-1	TRBJ1-2	-	CSVEPGTLHYGYTF	TGCAGCGTTGAACCCGGGACACTCCACTATGGCTACACCTTC
-	TRBV18	TRBJ2-2	-	CASSPLQGTGELFF	TGTGCCAGCTCACCACTTCAGGGAACCGGGGAGCTGTTTTTT
-	TRBV4-1	TRBJ2-5	-	CASSQVGRGKETQYF	TGCGCCAGCAGCCAAGTAGGGCGAGGGAAAGAGACCCAGTACTTC
-	TRBV27	TRBJ1-2	once	CASSLSGEGYTF	TGTGCCAGCAGTTTATCTGGAGAGGGCTACACCTTC
-	TRBV9	TRBJ2-3	-	CASSVGRGPLTDTQYF	TGTGCCAGCAGCGTAGGTCGAGGGCCCCTCACAGATACGCAGTATTTT
TRBD1	TRBV7-6	TRBJ2-7	-	CASSSGTGPYEQYF	TGTGCCAGCAGCTCCGGGACAGGCCCCTACGAGCAGTACTTC
TRBD1	TRBV6-5	TRBJ1-2	-	CASKDLRGLEGYTF	TGTGCCAGCAAAGATCTCAGGGGGCTTGAAGGCTACACCTTC
-	TRBV6-8	TRBJ2-5	-	CASSPGLPRTEEETQYF	TGTGCCAGCAGTCCGGGCCTTCCCCGGACCGAAGAAGAGACCCAGTACTTC
TRBD1	TRBV6-5	TRBJ2-7	few	CASSYGTGNEQYF	TGTGCCAGCAGTTACGGGACAGGGAACGAGCAGTACTTC
-	TRBV18	TRBJ2-3	-	CASSPADTQYF	TGTGCCAGCTCACCAGCGGATACGCAGTATTTT
-	TRBV12-3/TRBV12-4	TRBJ1-1	-	CASSFQGNTEAFF	TGTGCCAGCAGTTTTCAGGGTAACACTGAAGCTTTCTTT
TRBD1	TRBV25-1	TRBJ1-2	-	CASTKGAGAETNPYGYTF	TGTGCCAGCACTAAGGGGGCAGGGGCCGAAACTAACCCCTATGGCTACACCTTC
-	TRBV11-2	TRBJ1-2	-	CASSLDGGAWSGYTF	TGTGCCAGCAGCTTAGATGGAGGGGCCTGGAGTGGCTACACCTTC
TRBD1	TRBV6-1	TRBJ2-5	-	CASSETLRDRVGETQYF	TGTGCCAGCAGTGAAACTCTAAGGGACAGGGTGGGAGAGACCCAGTACTTC
TRBD2	TRBV6-4	TRBJ2-3	-	CASSDLAGGPTDTQYF	TGTGCCAGCAGTGACTTAGCGGGAGGGCCCACAGATACGCAGTATTTT
-	TRBV29-1	TRBJ1-1	once	CSVDEDMNTEAFF	TGCAGCGTTGATGAGGATATGAACACTGAAGCTTTCTTT
-	TRBV28	TRBJ1-2	-	CASSLGQVYGYTF	TGTGCCAGCAGTCTCGGACAAGTCTATGGCTACACCTTC
-	TRBV7-9	TRBJ1-1	-	CASSRAEGNTEAFF	TGTGCCAGCAGCAGGGCAGAGGGGAACACTGAAGCTTTCTTT
TRBD1	TRBV5-1	TRBJ1-4	-	CASSSGQVGDNEKLFF	TGCGCCAGCAGCTCGGGACAGGTGGGGGATAATGAAAAACTGTTTTTT
-	TRBV18	TRBJ2-5	-	CASSARGSQGRSETQYF	TGTGCCAGCTCAGCACGAGGATCGCAGGGGCGATCGGAGACCCAGTACTTC